This T cell receptor beta chain appears in the sequencing data of a study of T cells in Graves' hyperthyroidism and ophthalmopathy. Notes on the study in general: Most clonotypes expanded in thyroid above 0.001 were likewise present in blood. The model anticipated ophthalmopathy a median around 6 months pre-onset. Ophthalmopathy cases were set apart from stable hyperthyroidism by a 13 V-J model.

Patients aged 18 to 65 had newly diagnosed hyperthyroidism of under 2 months' duration. RNA transcripts gave rise to amplified TCR beta CDR3 regions. The HTBI primer set drove a first-round RT-PCR of the TCR CDR3. MiXCR, run by TCRdb on the multiplex PCR reads, gives a single entry per CDR3 protein. Found here are some 600,000 distinct CDR3 sequences, more than 45% of them singletons; the top ten hold just over 8%. A few counts support this clonotype. Its cognate antigen is unknown. This CDR3 is 14 amino acids long. V shed 7 bases and J shed 3 bases, with 15 bases lying between them. Germline CDR1 SGHAT, CDR2 FQNNGV.

Source material: peripheral blood or thyroid tissue (not recorded which). V gene TRBV11-2 combines with J gene TRBJ1-2; D ambiguous. The sequence derives from a woman under 30 with Graves' hyperthyroidism. In DNA form, the CDR3 reads TGTGCCAGCACCATAGTTAGTGGGGACTATGGCTACACCTTC. Protein product: CASTIVSGDYGYTF.